This entry concerns a single T cell receptor (beta chain). Its target is not known. The CDR3 loop spans 13 amino acids. Germline CDR1 GTSNPN, CDR2 SVGIG (reference sequence). Trimming took 7 bases from V and 4 from J, leaving 14 bases between them. Amplified TCR beta CDR3 regions came from RNA transcripts. A first-round RT-PCR of the TCR CDR3 used the HTBI primer set. One entry per CDR3 protein results from TCRdb running MiXCR on the multiplex PCR reads. The sample holds over 450,000 distinct CDR3 sequences, 15% to 20% seen once. This entry belongs to a study of T cells in Graves' hyperthyroidism and ophthalmopathy. The study's findings and limits: Ophthalmopathy, as predicted by the model, came a median approximately 6.5 months after the prediction.

It was uncontrolled infection, other autoimmune disease, pregnancy or lactation that excluded patients. Clinical symptoms, serum thyroxine and TRAb, thyroid ultrasound and orbital computed tomography together formed the diagnostic basis. Fresh peripheral blood, roughly 10 ml, was the source of the PBMCs. This receptor was identified in a woman in her late teens or twenties with Graves' ophthalmopathy. The chain employs TRBV30 and TRBJ1-5; a possible D gene is TRBD1 (6 bases). Sequencing used blood. DNA of the CDR3: TGTGCCTACCAGGGACATCCGAATCAGCCCCAGCATTTT. Protein: CAYQGHPNQPQHF. Looking up the rest from reference TRBV30 and TRBJ1-5 gives the full variable domain: SQTIHQWPATLVQPVGSPLSLECTVEGTSNPNLYWYRQAAGRGLQLLFYSVGIGQISSEVPQNLSASRPQDRQFILSSKKLLLSDSGFYLCAYQGHPNQPQHFGDGTRLSIL.